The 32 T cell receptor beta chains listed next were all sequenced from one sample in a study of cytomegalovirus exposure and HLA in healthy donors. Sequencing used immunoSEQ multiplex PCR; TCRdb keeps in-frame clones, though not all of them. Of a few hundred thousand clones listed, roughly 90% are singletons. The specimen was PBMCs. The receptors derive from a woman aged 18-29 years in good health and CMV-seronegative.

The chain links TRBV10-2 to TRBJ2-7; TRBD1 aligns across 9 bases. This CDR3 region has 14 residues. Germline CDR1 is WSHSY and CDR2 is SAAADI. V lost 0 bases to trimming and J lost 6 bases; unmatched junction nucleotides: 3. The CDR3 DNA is TGCGCCAGCAGTGAGTCTGGGACAGGGTTCGAGCAGTACTTC. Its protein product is CASSESGTGFEQYF.

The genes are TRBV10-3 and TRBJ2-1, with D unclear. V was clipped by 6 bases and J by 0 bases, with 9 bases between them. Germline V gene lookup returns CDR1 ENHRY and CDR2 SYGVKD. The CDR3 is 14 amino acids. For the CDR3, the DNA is TGTGCCATCAGGGAGATGAGCTCCTACAATGAGCAGTTCTTC. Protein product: CAIREMSSYNEQFF.

CDR3 sequence (DNA): TGTGCCAGCAGTCCTCAGGGGGCGGGGGATGAGCAGTTCTTC. Amino acids: CASSPQGAGDEQFF. V is TRBV28 and J is TRBJ2-1; the D gene is possibly TRBD1 (8 bases). CDR1 is MDHEN, CDR2 SYDVKM, per germline. The CDR3 spans 14 residues. V lost 5 bases and J 8 bases, leaving 16 bases between the germline ends.

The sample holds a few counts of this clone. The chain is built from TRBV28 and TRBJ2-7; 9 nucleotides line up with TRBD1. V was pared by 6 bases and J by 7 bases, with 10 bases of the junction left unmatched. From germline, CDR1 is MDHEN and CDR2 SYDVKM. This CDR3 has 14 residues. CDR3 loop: CASSYRDRVNEQYF. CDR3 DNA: TGTGCCAGCAGCTACCGGGACAGGGTTAATGAGCAGTACTTC.

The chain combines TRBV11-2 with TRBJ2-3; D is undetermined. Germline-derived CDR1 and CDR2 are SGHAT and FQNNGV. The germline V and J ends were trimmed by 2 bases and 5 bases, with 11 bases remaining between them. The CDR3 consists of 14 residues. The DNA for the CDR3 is TGTGCCAGCAGCTTACAGCTTTCTAGAGATACGCAGTATTTT. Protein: CASSLQLSRDTQYF.

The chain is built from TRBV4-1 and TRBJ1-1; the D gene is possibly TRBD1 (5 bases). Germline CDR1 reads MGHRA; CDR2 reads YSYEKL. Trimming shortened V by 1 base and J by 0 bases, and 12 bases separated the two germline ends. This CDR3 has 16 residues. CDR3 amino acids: CASSQVGQGMNTEAFF. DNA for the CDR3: TGCGCCAGCAGCCAAGTCGGGCAGGGAATGAACACTGAAGCTTTCTTT.

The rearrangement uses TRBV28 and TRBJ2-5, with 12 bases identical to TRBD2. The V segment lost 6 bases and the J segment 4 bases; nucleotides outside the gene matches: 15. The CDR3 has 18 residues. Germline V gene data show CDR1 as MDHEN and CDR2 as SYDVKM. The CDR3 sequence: CASRRQKGLAGERETQYF. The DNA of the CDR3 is TGTGCCAGCAGACGCCAGAAGGGACTAGCGGGCGAGAGAGAGACCCAGTACTTC.

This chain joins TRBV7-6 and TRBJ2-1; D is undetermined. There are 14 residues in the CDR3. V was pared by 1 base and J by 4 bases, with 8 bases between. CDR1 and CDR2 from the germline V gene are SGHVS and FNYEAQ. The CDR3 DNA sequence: TGTGCCAGCAGCTTAGTTGGAGAGTACAATGAGCAGTTCTTC. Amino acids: CASSLVGEYNEQFF.

CDR3 DNA sequence: TGTGCCAGCAGCAGGAAGTTAGCGGGAGTGGGAGAGACCCAGTACTTC. This translates into CASSRKLAGVGETQYF. This chain connects TRBV5-4 to TRBJ2-5; 9 nucleotides agree with TRBD2. V dropped 4 bases and J dropped 4; count of bases not matched to a gene: 11. CDR1 is SGHNT, CDR2 YYREEE, per germline (reference sequence). CDR3 length equals 16 residues.

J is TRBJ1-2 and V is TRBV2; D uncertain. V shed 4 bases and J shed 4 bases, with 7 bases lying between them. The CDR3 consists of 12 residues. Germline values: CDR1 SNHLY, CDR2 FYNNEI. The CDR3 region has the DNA TGTGCCAGCAGTGTCGGCGGCTATGGCTACACCTTC. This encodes CASSVGGYGYTF.

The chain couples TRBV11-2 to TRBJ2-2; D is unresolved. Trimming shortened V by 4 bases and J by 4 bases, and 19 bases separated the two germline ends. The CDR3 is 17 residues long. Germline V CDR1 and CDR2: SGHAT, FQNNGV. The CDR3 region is CASSSPLGRAFTGELFF. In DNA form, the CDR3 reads TGTGCCAGCAGCTCCCCCCTAGGCCGTGCGTTCACCGGGGAGCTGTTTTTT. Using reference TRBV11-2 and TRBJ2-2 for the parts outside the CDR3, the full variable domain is EAGVAQSPRYKIIEKRQSVAFWCNPISGHATLYWYQQILGQGPKLLIQFQNNGVVDDSQLPKDRFSAERLKGVDSTLKIQPAKLEDSAVYLCASSSPLGRAFTGELFFGEGSRLTVL.

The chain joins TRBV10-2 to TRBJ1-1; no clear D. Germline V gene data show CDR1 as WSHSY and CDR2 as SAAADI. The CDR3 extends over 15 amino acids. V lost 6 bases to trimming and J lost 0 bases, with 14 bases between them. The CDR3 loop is CASRDKITLNTEAFF. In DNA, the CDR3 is TGCGCCAGCAGAGACAAGATAACTCTGAACACTGAAGCTTTCTTT.

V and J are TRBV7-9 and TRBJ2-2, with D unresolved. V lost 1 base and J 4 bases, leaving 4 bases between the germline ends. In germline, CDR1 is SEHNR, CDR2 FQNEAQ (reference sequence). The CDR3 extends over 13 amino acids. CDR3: CASSLGSTGELFF. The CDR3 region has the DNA TGTGCCAGCAGCTTAGGTAGCACCGGGGAGCTGTTTTTT.

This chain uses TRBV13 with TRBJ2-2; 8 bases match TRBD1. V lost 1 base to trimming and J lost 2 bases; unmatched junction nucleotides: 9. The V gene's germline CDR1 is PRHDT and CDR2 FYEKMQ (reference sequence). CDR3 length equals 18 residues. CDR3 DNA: TGTGCCAGCAGCTTAGAGGGACAGGCCTTTCCTAACACCGGGGAGCTGTTTTTT. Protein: CASSLEGQAFPNTGELFF.

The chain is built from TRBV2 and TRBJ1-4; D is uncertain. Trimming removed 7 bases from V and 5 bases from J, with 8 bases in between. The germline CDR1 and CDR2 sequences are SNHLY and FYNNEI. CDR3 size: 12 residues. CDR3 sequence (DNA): TGTGCCAGCACGGGAGGGAATGAAAAACTGTTTTTT. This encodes CASTGGNEKLFF.

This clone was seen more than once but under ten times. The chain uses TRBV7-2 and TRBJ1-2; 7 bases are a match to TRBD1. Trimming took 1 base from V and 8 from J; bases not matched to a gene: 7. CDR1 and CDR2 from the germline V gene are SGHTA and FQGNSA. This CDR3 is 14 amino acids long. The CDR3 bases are TGTGCCAGCAGCTTAGGAGACAGGGTCGGCGGCTACACCTTC. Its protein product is CASSLGDRVGGYTF.

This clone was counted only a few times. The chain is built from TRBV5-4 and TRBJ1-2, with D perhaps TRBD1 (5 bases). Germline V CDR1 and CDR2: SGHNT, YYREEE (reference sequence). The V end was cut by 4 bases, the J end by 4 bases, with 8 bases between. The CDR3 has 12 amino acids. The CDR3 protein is CASSEQVYGYTF. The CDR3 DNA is TGTGCCAGCAGCGAACAGGTCTATGGCTACACCTTC.

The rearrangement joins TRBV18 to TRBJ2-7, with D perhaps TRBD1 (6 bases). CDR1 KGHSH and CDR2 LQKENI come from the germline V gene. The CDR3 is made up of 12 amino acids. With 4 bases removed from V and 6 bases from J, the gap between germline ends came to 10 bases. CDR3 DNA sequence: TGTGCCAGCTCACGCAACAGGGCCGAGCAGTACTTC. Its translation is CASSRNRAEQYF.

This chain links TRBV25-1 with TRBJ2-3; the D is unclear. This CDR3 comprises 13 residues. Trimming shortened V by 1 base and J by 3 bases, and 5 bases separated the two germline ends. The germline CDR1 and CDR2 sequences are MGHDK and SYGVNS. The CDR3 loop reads CASSEFGTDTQYF. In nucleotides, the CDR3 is TGTGCCAGCAGTGAATTCGGGACAGATACGCAGTATTTT.

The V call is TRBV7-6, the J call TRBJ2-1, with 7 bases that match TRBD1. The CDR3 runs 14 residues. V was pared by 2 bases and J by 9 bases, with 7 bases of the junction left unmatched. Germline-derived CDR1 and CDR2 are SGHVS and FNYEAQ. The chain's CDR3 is CASSLTNRGAEQFF. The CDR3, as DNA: TGTGCCAGCAGCTTAACCAACAGGGGTGCTGAGCAGTTCTTC.

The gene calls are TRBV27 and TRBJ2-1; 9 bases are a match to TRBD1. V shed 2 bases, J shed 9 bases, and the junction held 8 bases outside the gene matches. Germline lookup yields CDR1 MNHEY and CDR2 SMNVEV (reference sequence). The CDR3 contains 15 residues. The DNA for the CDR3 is TGTGCCAGCAGTTTAGTGAGCGGGACAGGGATTGAGCAGTTCTTC. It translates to CASSLVSGTGIEQFF.

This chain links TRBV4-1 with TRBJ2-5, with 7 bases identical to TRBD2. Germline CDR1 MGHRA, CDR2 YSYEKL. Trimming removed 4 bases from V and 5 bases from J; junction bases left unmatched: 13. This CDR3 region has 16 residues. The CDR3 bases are TGCGCCAGCAGCCCAGCTGTGGCGGGAGTAGGTGAGACCCAGTACTTC. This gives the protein CASSPAVAGVGETQYF.

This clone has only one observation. CDR3 coding DNA: TGTGCCAGCAGCTTAGTACCACAGGGGGCGCACACCTTC. This encodes CASSLVPQGAHTF. V and J are TRBV7-9 and TRBJ1-2; 9 nucleotides line up with TRBD1. After removal of 1 base from V and 12 bases from J, the junction contained 6 bases not matched to a gene. CDR1 is SEHNR, CDR2 FQNEAQ, per germline (reference sequence). CDR3 length: 13 amino acids.

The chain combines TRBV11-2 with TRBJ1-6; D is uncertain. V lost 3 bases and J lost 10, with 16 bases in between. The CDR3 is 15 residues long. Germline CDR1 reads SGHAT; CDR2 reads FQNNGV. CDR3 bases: TGTGCCAGCAGCTTCCAGAGCGGTCGAGACTCACCCCTCCACTTT. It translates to CASSFQSGRDSPLHF. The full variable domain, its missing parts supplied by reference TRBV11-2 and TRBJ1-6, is EAGVAQSPRYKIIEKRQSVAFWCNPISGHATLYWYQQILGQGPKLLIQFQNNGVVDDSQLPKDRFSAERLKGVDSTLKIQPAKLEDSAVYLCASSFQSGRDSPLHFGNGTRLTVT.

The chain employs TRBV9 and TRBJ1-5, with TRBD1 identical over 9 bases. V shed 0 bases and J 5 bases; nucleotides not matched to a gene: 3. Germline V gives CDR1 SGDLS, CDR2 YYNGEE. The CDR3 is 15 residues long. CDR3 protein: CASSVGDRDYQPQHF. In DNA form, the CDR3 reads TGTGCCAGCAGCGTAGGGGACAGGGATTATCAGCCCCAGCATTTT. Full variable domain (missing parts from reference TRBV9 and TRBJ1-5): DSGVTQTPKHLITATGQRVTLRCSPRSGDLSVYWYQQSLDQGLQFLIQYYNGEERAKGNILERFSAQQFPDLHSELNLSSLELGDSALYFCASSVGDRDYQPQHFGDGTRLSIL.

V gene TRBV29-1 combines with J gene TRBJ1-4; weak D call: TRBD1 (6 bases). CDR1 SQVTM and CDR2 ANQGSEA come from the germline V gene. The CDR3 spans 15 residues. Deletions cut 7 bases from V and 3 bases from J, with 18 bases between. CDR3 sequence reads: CSASSLGQPNEKLFF. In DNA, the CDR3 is TGCAGCGCTTCATCACTCGGACAGCCTAATGAAAAACTGTTTTTT.

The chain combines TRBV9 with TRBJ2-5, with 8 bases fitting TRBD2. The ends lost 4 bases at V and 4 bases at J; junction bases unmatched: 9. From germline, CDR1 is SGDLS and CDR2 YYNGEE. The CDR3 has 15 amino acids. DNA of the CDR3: TGTGCCAGCAGCACCCGAGCGGGAGTGGGAGAGACCCAGTACTTC. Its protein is CASSTRAGVGETQYF.

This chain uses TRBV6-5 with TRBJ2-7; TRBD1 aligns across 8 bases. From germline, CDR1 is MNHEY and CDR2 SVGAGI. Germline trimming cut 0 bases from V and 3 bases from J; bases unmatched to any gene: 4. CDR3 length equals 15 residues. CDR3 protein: CASSYSGQVNYEQYF. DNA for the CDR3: TGTGCCAGCAGTTACTCGGGACAGGTAAACTACGAGCAGTACTTC.

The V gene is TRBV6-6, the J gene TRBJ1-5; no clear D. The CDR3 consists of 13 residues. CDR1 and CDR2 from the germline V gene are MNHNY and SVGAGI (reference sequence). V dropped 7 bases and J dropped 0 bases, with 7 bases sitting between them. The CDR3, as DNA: TGTGCCAGCATGGGAGTTAGCAATCAGCCCCAGCATTTT. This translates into CASMGVSNQPQHF.

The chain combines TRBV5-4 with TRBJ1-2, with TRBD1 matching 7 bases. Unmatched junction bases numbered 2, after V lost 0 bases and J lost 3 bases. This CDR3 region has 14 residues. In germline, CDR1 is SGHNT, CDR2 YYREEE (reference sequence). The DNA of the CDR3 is TGTGCCAGCAGCTTGGTTCAGGGGGACTATGGCTACACCTTC. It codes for CASSLVQGDYGYTF.

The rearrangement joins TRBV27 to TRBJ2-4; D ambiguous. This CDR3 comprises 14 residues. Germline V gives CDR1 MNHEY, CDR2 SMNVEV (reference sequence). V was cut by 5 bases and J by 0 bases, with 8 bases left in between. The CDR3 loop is CASSGGVAKNIQYF. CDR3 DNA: TGTGCCAGCAGTGGCGGTGTAGCCAAAAACATTCAGTACTTC.

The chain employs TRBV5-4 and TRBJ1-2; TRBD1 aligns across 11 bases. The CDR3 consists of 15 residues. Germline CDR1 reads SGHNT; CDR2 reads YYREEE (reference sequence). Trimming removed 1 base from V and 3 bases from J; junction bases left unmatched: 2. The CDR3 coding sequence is TGTGCCAGCAGCTTGCCGGGACAGGGGGACTATGGCTACACCTTC. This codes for CASSLPGQGDYGYTF.